The entry that follows covers one T cell receptor (beta chain) sequence. Antigen: not known. This entry is derived from a study of blood T cells in healthy people across ages. Germline V gene data show CDR1 as SGHDN and CDR2 as FVKESK. The CDR3 has 15 amino acids. Study-level results: Estimates of total diversity, which came from one million sequenced T cells, were considered to be underestimates.

Next came a second PCR, run for roughly 6 to 11 cycles, which used a sample-barcoded 5' primer along with a J-beta primer mix. TCRdb independently ran MiXCR on the 5' RACE reads; one entry per CDR3 protein. The sample yields around 870,000 distinct CDR3 sequences, under 35% seen once. V gene TRBV14 combines with J gene TRBJ2-5, with D possibly matching TRBD2 (6 bases). The J call could be wrong; TRBJ2-7 is a better fit for the DNA end. The TCR originated in a woman at least 80 years old in good health. Sequenced sample: blood. In DNA, the CDR3 is TGTGCCAGCAGCCAAGCGACGGGAGTGACTTACGAGCAGTACTTC. This codes for CASSQATGVTYEQYF.